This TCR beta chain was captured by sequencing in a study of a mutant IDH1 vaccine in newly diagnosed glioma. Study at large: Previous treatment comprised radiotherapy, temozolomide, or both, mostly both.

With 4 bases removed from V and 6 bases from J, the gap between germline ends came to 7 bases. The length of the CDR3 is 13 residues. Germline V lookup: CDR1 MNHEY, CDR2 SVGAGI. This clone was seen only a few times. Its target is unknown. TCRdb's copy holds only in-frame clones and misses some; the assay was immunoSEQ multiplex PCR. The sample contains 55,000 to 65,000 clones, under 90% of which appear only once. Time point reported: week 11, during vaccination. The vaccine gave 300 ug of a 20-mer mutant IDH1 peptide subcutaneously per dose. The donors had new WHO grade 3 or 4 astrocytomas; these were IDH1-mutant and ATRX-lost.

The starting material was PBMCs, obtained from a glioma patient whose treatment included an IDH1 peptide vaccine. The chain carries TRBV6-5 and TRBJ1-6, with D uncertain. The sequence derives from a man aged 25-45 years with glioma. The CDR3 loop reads CASSSQVNSPLHF. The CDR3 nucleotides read TGTGCCAGCAGTTCCCAGGTTAATTCACCCCTCCACTTT.